This T cell receptor (beta chain) was sequenced in a study of blood T cells in healthy people across ages. Broader study findings: More naive CD4+ cells and higher diversity marked long-lived donors relative to aged donors.

Germline V gene sequence: CDR1 SGHRS, CDR2 YFSETQ. Deletions cut 4 bases from V and 5 bases from J, with 14 bases between. The CDR3 is 14 amino acids. Comment on this clonotype: As yet, its antigen is unknown.

Together with a sample-barcoded 5' primer, a J-beta primer mix was included in a second PCR lasting about 7 to 12 cycles. A single record per CDR3 protein comes from TCRdb applying MiXCR to the 5' RACE reads. The table lists about 1.5 million distinct CDR3 sequences, approximately 42% of them singletons. Peripheral blood samples of about 10 milliliters were drawn from each donor. Researchers isolated at least 6 million PBMCs per sample. The chain is built from TRBV5-1 and TRBJ2-3; tentatively, D is TRBD1 or TRBD2 (5 bases each). The source of this sequence is a woman aged 18-30 years in good health. Sequencing was done on a sample of blood. CDR3 region: CASSSDSRGDTQYF. The CDR3 DNA reads TGCGCCAGCAGCAGCGACAGCCGGGGAGATACGCAGTATTTT.